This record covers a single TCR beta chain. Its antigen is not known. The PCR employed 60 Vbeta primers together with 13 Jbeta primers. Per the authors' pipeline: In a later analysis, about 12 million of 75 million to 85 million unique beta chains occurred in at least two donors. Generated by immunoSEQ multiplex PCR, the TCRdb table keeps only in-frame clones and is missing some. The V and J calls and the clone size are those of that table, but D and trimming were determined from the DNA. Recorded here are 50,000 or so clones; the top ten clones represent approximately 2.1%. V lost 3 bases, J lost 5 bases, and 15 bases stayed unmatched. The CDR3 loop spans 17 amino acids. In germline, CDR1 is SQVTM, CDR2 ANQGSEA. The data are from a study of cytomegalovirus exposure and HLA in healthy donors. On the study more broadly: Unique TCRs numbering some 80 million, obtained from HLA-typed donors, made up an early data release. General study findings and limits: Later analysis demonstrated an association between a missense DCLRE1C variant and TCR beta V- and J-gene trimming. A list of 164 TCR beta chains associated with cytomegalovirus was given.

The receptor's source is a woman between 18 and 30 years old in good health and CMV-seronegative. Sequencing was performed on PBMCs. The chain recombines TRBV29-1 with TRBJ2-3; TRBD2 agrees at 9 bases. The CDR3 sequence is CSVDPLRLAGSVDTQYF. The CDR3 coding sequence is TGCAGCGTTGACCCCCTACGGCTAGCGGGATCAGTAGATACGCAGTATTTT.